This TCR beta chain was profiled in a study of blood T cell repertoires in COVID-19. V dropped 3 bases and J dropped 10 bases, with 16 bases sitting between them. Germline values: CDR1 MNHEY, CDR2 SVGEGT. The CDR3 is 15 amino acids. Repertoires were generated with immunoSEQ multiplex PCR, while TCRdb's copy carries only in-frame clones and drops some. This sample carries about 150,000 clones, approximately 88% of them seen once, and the ten largest clones take 2.9%. The sequenced sample was peripheral blood. The chain has TRBV6-2 or TRBV6-3 and TRBJ1-6; D unresolved. The receptor comes from a woman aged 55-75 years with acute or convalescent COVID-19. In DNA form, the CDR3 reads TGTGCCAGCAGTTATCGTATCCAACGCGGATCACCCCTCCACTTT. Residues: CASSYRIQRGSPLHF.